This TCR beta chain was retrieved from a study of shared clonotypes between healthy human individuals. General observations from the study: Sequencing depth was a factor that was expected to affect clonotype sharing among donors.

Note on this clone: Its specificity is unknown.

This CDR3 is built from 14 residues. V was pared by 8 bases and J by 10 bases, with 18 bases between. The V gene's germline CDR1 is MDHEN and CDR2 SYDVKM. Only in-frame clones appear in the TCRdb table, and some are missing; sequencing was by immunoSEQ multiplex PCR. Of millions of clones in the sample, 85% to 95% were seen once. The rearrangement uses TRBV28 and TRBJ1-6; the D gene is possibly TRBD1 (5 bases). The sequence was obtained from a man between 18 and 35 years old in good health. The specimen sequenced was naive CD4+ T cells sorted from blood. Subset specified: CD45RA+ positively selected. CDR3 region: CASHWGELKSPLHF. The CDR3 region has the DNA TGTGCCAGCCACTGGGGGGAGCTTAAATCACCCCTCCACTTT.